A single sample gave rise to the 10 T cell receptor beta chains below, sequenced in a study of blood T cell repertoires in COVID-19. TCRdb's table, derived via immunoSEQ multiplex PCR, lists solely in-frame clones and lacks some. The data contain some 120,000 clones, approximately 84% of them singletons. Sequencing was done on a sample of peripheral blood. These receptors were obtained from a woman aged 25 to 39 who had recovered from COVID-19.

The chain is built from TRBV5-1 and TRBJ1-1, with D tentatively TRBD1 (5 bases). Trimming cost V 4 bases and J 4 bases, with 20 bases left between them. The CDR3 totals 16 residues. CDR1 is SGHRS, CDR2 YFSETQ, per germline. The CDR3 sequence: CASSRRTRGEGTEAFF. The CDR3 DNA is TGCGCCAGCAGCCGAAGGACTCGGGGGGAAGGCACTGAAGCTTTCTTT.

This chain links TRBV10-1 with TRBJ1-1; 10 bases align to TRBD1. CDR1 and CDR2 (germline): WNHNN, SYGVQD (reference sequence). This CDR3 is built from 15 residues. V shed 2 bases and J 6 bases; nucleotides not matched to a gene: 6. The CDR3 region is CASSERTGGKPEAFF. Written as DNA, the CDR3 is TGCGCCAGCAGTGAGAGGACAGGGGGGAAACCTGAAGCTTTCTTT.

Here the CDR3 DNA reads TGTGCCAGCACCCCTTGGGGAGGGGTCACTGAAGCTTTCTTT. It is translated as CASTPWGGVTEAFF. The rearrangement links TRBV5-8 to TRBJ1-1; tentatively, D is TRBD1 (5 bases). The CDR3 covers 14 residues. Germline V gene lookup returns CDR1 SGHTS and CDR2 YDEGEE. Trimming took 6 bases from V and 4 from J, leaving 16 bases between them.

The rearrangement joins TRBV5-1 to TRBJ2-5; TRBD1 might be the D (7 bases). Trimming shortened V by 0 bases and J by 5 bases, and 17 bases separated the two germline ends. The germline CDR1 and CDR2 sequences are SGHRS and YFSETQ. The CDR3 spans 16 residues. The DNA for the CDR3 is TGCGCCAGCAGCTTGGGCCAGGGGGGCGCCCAGGAGACCCAGTACTTC. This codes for CASSLGQGGAQETQYF.

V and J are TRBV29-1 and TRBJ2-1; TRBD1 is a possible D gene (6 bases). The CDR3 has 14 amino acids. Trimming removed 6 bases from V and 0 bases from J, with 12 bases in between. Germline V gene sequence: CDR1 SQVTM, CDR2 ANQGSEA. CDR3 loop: CSVLTGSSYNEQFF. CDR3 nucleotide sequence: TGCAGCGTATTGACAGGCTCCTCCTACAATGAGCAGTTCTTC.

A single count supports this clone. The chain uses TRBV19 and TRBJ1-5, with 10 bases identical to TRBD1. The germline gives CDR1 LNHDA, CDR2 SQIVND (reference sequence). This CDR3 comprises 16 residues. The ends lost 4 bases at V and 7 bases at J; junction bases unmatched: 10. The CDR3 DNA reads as TGTGCCAGTAGTACTTACGGGACAGGGGTAGGGCAGCCCCAGCATTTT. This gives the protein CASSTYGTGVGQPQHF.

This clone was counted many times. DNA of the CDR3: TGTGCCACCAGCAGGGGACAGGGGAGCTCTGGAAACACCATATATTTT. This codes for CATSRGQGSSGNTIYF. The chain is built from TRBV15 and TRBJ1-3, with 10 positions matching TRBD1. Germline-derived CDR1 and CDR2 are LNHNV and YYDKDF (reference sequence). Trimming removed 3 bases from V and 0 bases from J; junction bases left unmatched: 2. This CDR3 comprises 16 residues.

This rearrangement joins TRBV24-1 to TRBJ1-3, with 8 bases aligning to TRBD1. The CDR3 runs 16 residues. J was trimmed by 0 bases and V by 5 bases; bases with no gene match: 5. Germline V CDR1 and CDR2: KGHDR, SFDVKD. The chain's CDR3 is CATSAPGQDSGNTIYF. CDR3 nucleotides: TGTGCCACCAGTGCCCCGGGACAGGACTCTGGAAACACCATATATTTT.

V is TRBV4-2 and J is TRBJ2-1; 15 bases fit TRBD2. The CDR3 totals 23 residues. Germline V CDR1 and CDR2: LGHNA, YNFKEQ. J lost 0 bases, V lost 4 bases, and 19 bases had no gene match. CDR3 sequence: CASSPPIFRTSGRALGSYNEQFF. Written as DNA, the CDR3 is TGTGCCAGCAGCCCGCCCATATTTCGGACTAGCGGGAGGGCCTTGGGCTCCTACAATGAGCAGTTCTTC.

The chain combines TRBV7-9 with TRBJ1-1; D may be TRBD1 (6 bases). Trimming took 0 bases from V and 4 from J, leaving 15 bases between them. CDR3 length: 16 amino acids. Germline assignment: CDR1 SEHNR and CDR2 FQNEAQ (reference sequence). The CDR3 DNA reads TGTGCCAGCAGCTTAGCAGACCGCGGCAGGGGCACTGAAGCTTTCTTT. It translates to CASSLADRGRGTEAFF.